This TCR beta chain was sequenced during a study of Graves' ophthalmopathy and Graves' hyperthyroidism. Deletions cut 3 bases from V and 4 bases from J, with 16 bases between. The germline V gene encodes CDR1 SGDLS and CDR2 YYNGEE. CDR3 length: 15 residues. RNA transcripts were the template, and TCR beta CDR3 regions were amplified from them. Second-round multiplex PCR followed a first-round RT-PCR using HTBI primers. TCRdb fed the multiplex PCR reads into MiXCR, producing one record per CDR3 protein. The sample records 200,000 to 250,000 distinct CDR3 sequences, around 45% being singletons. The gene calls are TRBV9 and TRBJ2-5; D call uncertain. Sequencing used peripheral blood. The clonotype originates from an adult man with Graves' ophthalmopathy. CDR3 protein: CASSASGRAPETQYF. The CDR3 DNA follows: TGTGCCAGCAGCGCCTCCGGACGTGCGCCAGAGACCCAGTACTTC. Filled out from reference TRBV9 and TRBJ2-5, the complete variable domain reads DSGVTQTPKHLITATGQRVTLRCSPRSGDLSVYWYQQSLDQGLQFLIQYYNGEERAKGNILERFSAQQFPDLHSELNLSSLELGDSALYFCASSASGRAPETQYFGPGTRLLVL.